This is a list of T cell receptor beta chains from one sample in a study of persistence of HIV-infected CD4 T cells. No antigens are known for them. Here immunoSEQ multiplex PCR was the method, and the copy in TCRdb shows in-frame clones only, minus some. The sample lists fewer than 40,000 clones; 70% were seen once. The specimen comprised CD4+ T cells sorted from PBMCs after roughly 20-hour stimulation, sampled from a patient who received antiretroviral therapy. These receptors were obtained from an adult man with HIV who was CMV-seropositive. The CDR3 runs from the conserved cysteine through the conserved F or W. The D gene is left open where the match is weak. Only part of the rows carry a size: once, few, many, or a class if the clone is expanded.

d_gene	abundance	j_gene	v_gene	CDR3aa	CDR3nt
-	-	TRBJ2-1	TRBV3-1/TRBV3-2	CASSPMGLSFYNEQFF	TGTGCCAGCAGCCCTATGGGACTTTCCTTCTACAATGAGCAGTTCTTC
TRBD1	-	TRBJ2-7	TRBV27	CALEGTGRCLASYEQYF	TGTGCCCTAGAGGGGACAGGGAGGTGTCTGGCCTCCTACGAGCAGTACTTC
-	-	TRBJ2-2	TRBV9	CASSVDSRVTTGELFF	TGTGCCAGCAGCGTAGATAGCAGGGTTACCACCGGGGAGCTGTTTTTT
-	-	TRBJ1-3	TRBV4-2	CASSQDAADSSGNTIYF	TGTGCCAGCAGCCAAGATGCGGCAGATTCCTCTGGAAACACCATATATTTT
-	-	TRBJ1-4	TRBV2	CASRTELGGMEKLFF	TGTGCCAGCAGAACTGAATTAGGGGGTATGGAAAAACTGTTTTTT
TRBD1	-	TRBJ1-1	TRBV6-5	CASYPGDRGNTEAFF	TGTGCCAGCTACCCCGGGGACAGGGGGAACACTGAAGCTTTCTTT
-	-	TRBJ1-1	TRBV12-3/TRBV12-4	CASSPAGTGAFF	TGTGCCAGCAGCCCTGCCGGGACGGGGGCTTTCTTT
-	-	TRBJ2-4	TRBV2	CASSGTGVGKNIQYF	TGTGCCAGCAGTGGAACGGGGGTAGGCAAAAACATTCAGTACTTC
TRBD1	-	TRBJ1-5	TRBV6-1	CASSEAFRTGRGIQPQHF	TGTGCCAGCAGTGAAGCGTTCAGGACAGGGAGGGGAATCCAGCCCCAGCATTTT
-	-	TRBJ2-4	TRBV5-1	CASSLGPGQRTKNIQYF	TGCGCCAGCAGCTTGGGCCCGGGCCAAAGGACCAAAAACATTCAGTACTTC
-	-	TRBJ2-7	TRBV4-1	CASSQRIDGFRTYEQYF	TGCGCCAGCAGCCAAAGAATAGACGGGTTCCGAACCTACGAGCAGTACTTC
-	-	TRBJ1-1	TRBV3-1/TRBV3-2	CASSQGSVGGRTEAFF	TGTGCCAGCAGCCAAGGAAGTGTGGGGGGGCGGACTGAAGCTTTCTTT
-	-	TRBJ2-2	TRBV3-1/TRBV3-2	CASSQDSGAGELFF	TGTGCCAGCAGCCAAGATTCAGGGGCCGGGGAGCTGTTTTTT
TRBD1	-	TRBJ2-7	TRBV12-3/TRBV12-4	CASSPRTGKEQYF	TGTGCCAGCAGTCCCCGGACAGGGAAAGAGCAGTACTTC
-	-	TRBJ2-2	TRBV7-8	CASSPGPLGNTGELFF	TGTGCCAGCAGCCCAGGACCGCTAGGGAACACCGGGGAGCTGTTTTTT
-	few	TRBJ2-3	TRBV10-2	CASSEPDRVSTDTQYF	TGCGCCAGCAGTGAGCCTGACAGAGTATCCACAGATACGCAGTATTTT
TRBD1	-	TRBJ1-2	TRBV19	CASSIDLDSDRVGVGYTF	TGTGCCAGTAGTATAGATCTAGATTCGGACAGGGTTGGTGTTGGCTACACCTTC
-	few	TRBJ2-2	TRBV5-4	CASSSRQGQSLYTGELFF	TGTGCCAGCAGCTCGAGGCAGGGACAATCTCTTTACACCGGGGAGCTGTTTTTT
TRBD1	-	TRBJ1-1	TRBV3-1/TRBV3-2	CASRTGTGPVGNTEAFF	TGTGCCAGCAGGACCGGGACAGGGCCCGTGGGGAACACTGAAGCTTTCTTT
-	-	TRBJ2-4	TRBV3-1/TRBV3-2	CASSQGQETNIQYF	TGTGCCAGCAGCCAAGGACAGGAAACAAACATTCAGTACTTC
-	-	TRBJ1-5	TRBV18	CASSQGNSQPQHF	TGTGCCAGCTCACAGGGAAACAGTCAGCCCCAGCATTTT
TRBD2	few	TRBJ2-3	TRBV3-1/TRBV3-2	CASSQEAVGSGGSDTQYF	TGTGCCAGCAGCCAAGAAGCGGTTGGTAGCGGGGGTTCAGATACGCAGTATTTT
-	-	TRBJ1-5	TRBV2	CASSNTGGNQPQHF	TGTGCCAGCAGTAATACGGGTGGCAATCAGCCCCAGCATTTT
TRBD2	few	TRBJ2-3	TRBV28	CASTSGTTDTQYF	TGTGCCAGCACCTCCGGGACTACCGATACGCAGTATTTT
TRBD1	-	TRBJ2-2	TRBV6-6	CASSSETGIRSGELFF	TGTGCCAGCAGTTCAGAGACAGGGATTAGGTCCGGGGAGCTGTTTTTT
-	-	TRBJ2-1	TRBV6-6	CAGRTGTWDEQFF	TGTGCCGGGCGGACGGGAACTTGGGATGAGCAGTTCTTC
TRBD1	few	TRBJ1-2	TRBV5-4	CASSLGGGQGRNGGYTF	TGTGCCAGCAGCTTGGGAGGGGGACAGGGGAGGAACGGCGGCTACACCTTC
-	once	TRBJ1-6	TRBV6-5	CASSYATHNSPLHF	TGTGCCAGCAGTTACGCGACACATAATTCACCCCTCCACTTT
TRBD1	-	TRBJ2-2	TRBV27	CASRWTGNTGELFF	TGTGCCAGCAGGTGGACAGGGAACACCGGGGAGCTGTTTTTT
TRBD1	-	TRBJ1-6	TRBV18	CASSPGTGGNSPLHF	TGTGCCAGCTCACCAGGGACAGGGGGCAATTCACCCCTCCACTTT
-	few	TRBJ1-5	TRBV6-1	CASSAPNPGGTNQPQHF	TGTGCCAGCAGTGCCCCGAACCCGGGGGGTACCAATCAGCCCCAGCATTTT
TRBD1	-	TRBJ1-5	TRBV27	CASSTLQGGNGNQPQHF	TGTGCCAGCAGTACCTTACAGGGGGGGAATGGCAATCAGCCCCAGCATTTT
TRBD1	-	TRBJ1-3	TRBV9	CASSVEGGQGSGNTIYF	TGTGCCAGCAGCGTAGAGGGGGGACAGGGGTCTGGAAACACCATATATTTT
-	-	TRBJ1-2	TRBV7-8	CASSLERNYGYTF	TGTGCCAGCAGCTTAGAACGAAACTATGGCTACACCTTC
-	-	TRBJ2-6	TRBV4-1	CASSQIYSGANVLTF	TGCGCCAGCAGCCAGATCTACTCTGGGGCCAACGTCCTGACTTTC
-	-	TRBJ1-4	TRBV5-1	CASSPGQAEKLFF	TGCGCCAGCAGCCCCGGGCAGGCTGAAAAACTGTTTTTT
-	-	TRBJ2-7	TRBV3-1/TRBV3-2	CASSQGPGDKYEQYF	TGTGCCAGCAGCCAAGGGCCAGGGGACAAGTACGAGCAGTACTTC
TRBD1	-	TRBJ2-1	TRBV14	CASSPFRGQGDEQFF	TGTGCCAGCAGCCCTTTCCGGGGACAGGGTGATGAGCAGTTCTTC
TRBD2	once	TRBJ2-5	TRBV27	CASSLMRGGRETQYF	TGTGCCAGCAGTTTAATGCGGGGGGGCCGGGAGACCCAGTACTTC
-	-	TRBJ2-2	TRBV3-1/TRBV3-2	CASSQGQAVTGELFF	TGTGCCAGCAGCCAAGGCCAGGCTGTGACCGGGGAGCTGTTTTTT
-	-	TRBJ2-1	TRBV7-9	CASSRRVDHDEQFF	TGTGCCAGCAGTCGCAGAGTCGACCACGATGAGCAGTTCTTC
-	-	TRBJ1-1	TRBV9	CASSARPRTEAFF	TGTGCCAGCAGCGCCAGACCCCGAACTGAAGCTTTCTTT
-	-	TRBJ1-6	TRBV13	CASSFGSSPLHF	TGTGCCAGCAGTTTCGGTAGTTCACCCCTCCACTTT
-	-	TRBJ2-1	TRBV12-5	CASGGSEPYNEQFF	TGTGCTAGTGGTGGGAGTGAGCCCTACAATGAGCAGTTCTTC
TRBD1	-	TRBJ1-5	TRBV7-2	CASSLRTGQRNQPQHF	TGTGCCAGCAGCTTGAGGACGGGACAGAGAAATCAGCCCCAGCATTTT
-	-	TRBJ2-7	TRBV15	CATSRGRRAYEQYF	TGTGCCACCAGCAGAGGTCGAAGGGCCTACGAGCAGTACTTC
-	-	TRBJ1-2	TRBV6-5	CASRARVPGGGYTF	TGTGCCAGCAGGGCCCGGGTACCCGGGGGTGGCTACACCTTC
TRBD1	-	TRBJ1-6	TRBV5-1	CASSGRTGAFNNSPLHF	TGCGCCAGCAGCGGAAGGACAGGGGCCTTCAATAATTCACCCCTCCACTTT
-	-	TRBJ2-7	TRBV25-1	CASNAEGGSYEQYF	TGTGCCAGCAACGCAGAGGGGGGCTCCTACGAGCAGTACTTC
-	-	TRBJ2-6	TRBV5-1	CASSLVGTFFSGANVLTF	TGCGCCAGCAGCTTGGTCGGGACATTTTTCTCTGGGGCCAACGTCCTGACTTTC
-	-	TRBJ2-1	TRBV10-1	CASGRVGSNNEQFF	TGCGCCAGCGGGCGGGTGGGCAGCAACAATGAGCAGTTCTTC
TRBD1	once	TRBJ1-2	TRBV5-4	CASSLLTGGVYGYTF	TGTGCCAGCAGCCTGTTAACAGGGGGCGTCTATGGCTACACCTTC